The present T cell receptor beta chain was sequenced within a study of blood T cell repertoires in COVID-19. Sequenced by immunoSEQ multiplex PCR; TCRdb stores in-frame clones only, minus some. The table lists 270,000 or so clones, roughly 80% of them singletons. The CDR3 spans 17 residues. Germline values: CDR1 KGHSH, CDR2 LQKENI. The V end was cut by 4 bases, the J end by 1 base, with 17 bases between. This rearrangement joins TRBV18 to TRBJ1-5; D gene unclear. Sequenced input: PBMCs or T cells enriched from blood (not recorded which). The origin of this receptor is a man aged 45-65 years who had recovered from COVID-19. The CDR3: CASSLIEAPLSNQPQHF. CDR3 bases: TGTGCCAGCTCACTGATAGAAGCCCCGTTGAGCAATCAGCCCCAGCATTTT.